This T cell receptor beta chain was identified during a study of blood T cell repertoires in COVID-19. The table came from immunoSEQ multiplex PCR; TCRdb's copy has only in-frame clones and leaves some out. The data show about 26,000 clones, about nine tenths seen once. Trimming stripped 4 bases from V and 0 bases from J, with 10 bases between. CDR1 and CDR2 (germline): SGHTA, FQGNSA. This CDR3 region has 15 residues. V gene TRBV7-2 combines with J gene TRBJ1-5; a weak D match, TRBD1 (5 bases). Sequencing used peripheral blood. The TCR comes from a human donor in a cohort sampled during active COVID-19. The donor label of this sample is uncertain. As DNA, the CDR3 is TGTGCCAGCAGCTCAGACAGCGTTAGCAATCAGCCCCAGCATTTT. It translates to CASSSDSVSNQPQHF. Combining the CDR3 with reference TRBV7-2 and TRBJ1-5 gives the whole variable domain GAGVSQSPSNKVTEKGKDVELRCDPISGHTALYWYRQSLGQGLEFLIYFQGNSAPDKSGLPSDRFSAERTGGSVSTLTIQRTQQEDSAVYLCASSSDSVSNQPQHFGDGTRLSIL.